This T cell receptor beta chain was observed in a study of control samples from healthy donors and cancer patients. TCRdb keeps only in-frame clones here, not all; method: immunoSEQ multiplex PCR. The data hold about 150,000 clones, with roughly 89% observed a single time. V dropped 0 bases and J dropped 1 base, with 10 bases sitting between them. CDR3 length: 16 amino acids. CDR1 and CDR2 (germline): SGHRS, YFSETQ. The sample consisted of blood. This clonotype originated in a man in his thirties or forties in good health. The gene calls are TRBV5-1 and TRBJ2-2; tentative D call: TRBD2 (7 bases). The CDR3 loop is CASSLAGGRNTGELFF. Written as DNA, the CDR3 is TGCGCCAGCAGCTTGGCCGGGGGGCGGAACACCGGGGAGCTGTTTTTT.